Detailed here is one T cell receptor beta chain. The sample is drawn from a study of blood T cell repertoires in COVID-19. The overall study: The samples span acute and convalescent COVID-19 from the United States, Italy and Spain. PBMCs, B-cell-depleted T cells, or T cells provided the cDNA or gDNA that made up the material.

Authors' analysis steps: Amplification with reference gene primers provided the estimates of nucleated cell counts. Some clones are missing from TCRdb's copy, which holds only in-frame ones; the method was immunoSEQ multiplex PCR. V and J calls and clone size are copied from that table; D and trimming were computed from the DNA. The sample has roughly 200,000 clones; roughly 79% are singletons. Seattle researchers signed up patients amid active infection and tracked them longitudinally. The germline V gene has CDR1 SGHNT and CDR2 YYREEE (reference sequence). The CDR3 is 14 amino acids. The germline V and J ends were trimmed by 5 bases and 1 base, with 12 bases remaining between them.

Sequenced sample: peripheral blood. This chain uses TRBV5-4 with TRBJ2-5; weak D call: TRBD1 (5 bases). The sequence was obtained from a woman between 35 and 50 years old with COVID-19, enrolled during active disease. The CDR3 nucleotides read TGTGCCAGCAGACAAAGGGGCTCCCAAGAGACCCAGTACTTC. Translation gives CASRQRGSQETQYF.